The table lists the clone carrying this T cell receptor (beta chain) with many counts. Its specificity is not known. MiXCR was run by TCRdb on the 5' RACE reads, yielding one entry per CDR3 protein. Seen here are about 320,000 distinct CDR3 sequences, 13% to 15% observed once, and the top ten hold over 20%. The data stem from a study of T-cell memory formation after mild COVID-19. General study points: Those CD4+ clones that contracted were mainly in CM and EM (CD8+ ones in EMRA). A second wave of clones peaked on day 37, and their SARS-CoV-2 specificity went unconfirmed. Day 15 to 85 contracting clones showed balanced CD4/CD8; day 15 to 37 expanders favored CD4+. Cross-reactive memory apparently joined, as some responding clones appeared in pre-infection memory.

CDR3 length equals 16 residues. V gave up 2 bases and J gave up 5 bases, with 19 bases separating them. The germline V gene encodes CDR1 KGHSH and CDR2 LQKENI. The sequence was obtained from a man aged 18 to 30 who had mild COVID-19 (a few samples of this study predate the infection). Cell type and time point are not known. Sequenced input: PBMCs or a T cell subset sorted from them (not recorded which). J is TRBJ2-7 and V is TRBV18; D possibly corresponds to TRBD2 (7 bases). The CDR3 spells CASSPGVGRGGDEQYF. In DNA, the CDR3 is TGTGCCAGCTCACCAGGTGTCGGAAGGGGGGGAGACGAGCAGTACTTC.